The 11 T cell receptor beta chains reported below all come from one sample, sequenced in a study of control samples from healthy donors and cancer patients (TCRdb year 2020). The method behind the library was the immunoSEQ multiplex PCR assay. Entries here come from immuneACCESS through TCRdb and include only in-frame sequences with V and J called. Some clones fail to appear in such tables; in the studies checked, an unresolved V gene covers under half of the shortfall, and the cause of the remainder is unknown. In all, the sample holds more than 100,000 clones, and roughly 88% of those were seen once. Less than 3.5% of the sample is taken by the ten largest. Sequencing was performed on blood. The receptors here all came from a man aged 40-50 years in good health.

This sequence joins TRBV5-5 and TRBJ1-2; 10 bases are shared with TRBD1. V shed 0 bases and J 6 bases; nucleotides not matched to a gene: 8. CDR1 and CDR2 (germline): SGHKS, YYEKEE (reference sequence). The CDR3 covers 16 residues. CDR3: CASSLERQGAIDGYTF. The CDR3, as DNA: TGTGCCAGCAGCTTGGAGCGACAGGGGGCTATTGATGGCTACACCTTC.

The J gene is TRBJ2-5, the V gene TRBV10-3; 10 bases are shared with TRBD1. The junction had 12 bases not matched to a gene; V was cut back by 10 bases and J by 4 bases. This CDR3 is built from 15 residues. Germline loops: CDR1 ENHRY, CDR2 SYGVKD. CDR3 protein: CATRPGQGMGETQYF. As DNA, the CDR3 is TGTGCCACCAGACCGGGACAGGGGATGGGAGAGACCCAGTACTTC.

CDR3 sequence: CSVLLGSTDTQYF. DNA for the CDR3: TGCAGCGTCCTCCTAGGATCTACAGATACGCAGTATTTT. The V gene is TRBV29-1, the J gene TRBJ2-3; D call uncertain. The CDR3 contains 13 residues. The V gene lost 6 bases and the J gene lost 3 bases, with 13 bases spanning the gap. Germline lookup yields CDR1 SQVTM and CDR2 ANQGSEA.

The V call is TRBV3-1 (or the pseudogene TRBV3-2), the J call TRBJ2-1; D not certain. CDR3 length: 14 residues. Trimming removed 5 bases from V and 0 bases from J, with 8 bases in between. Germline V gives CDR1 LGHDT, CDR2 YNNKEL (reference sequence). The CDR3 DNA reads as TGTGCCAGCAGCTCGACATTCTCCTACAATGAGCAGTTCTTC. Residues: CASSSTFSYNEQFF.

In DNA, the CDR3 is TGTGCCAGCAGCCTGGGACAGATCTCTGGAAACACCATATATTTT. It translates to CASSLGQISGNTIYF. The chain joins TRBV6-5 to TRBJ1-3; 7 nucleotides align to TRBD1. This CDR3 spans 15 amino acids. V gave up 6 bases and J gave up 0 bases; unmatched junction bases: 5. Germline V gives CDR1 MNHEY, CDR2 SVGAGI.

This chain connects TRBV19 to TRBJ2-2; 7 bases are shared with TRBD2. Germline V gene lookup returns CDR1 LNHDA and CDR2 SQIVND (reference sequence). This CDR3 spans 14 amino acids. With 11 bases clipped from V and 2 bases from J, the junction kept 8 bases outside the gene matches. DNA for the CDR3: TGTGCCGGATCCCGGGACTACAACACCGGGGAGCTGTTTTTT. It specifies CAGSRDYNTGELFF. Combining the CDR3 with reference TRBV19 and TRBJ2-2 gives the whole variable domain DGGITQSPKYLFRKEGQNVTLSCEQNLNHDAMYWYRQDPGQGLRLIYYSQIVNDFQKGDIAEGYSVSREKKESFPLTVTSAQKNPTAFYLCAGSRDYNTGELFFGEGSRLTVL.

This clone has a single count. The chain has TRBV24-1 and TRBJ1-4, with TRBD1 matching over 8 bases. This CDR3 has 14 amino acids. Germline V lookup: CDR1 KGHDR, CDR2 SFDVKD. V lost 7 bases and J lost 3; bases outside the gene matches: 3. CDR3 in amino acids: CATRTGDSNEKLFF. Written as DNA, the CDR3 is TGTGCCACCAGGACAGGGGACTCTAATGAAAAACTGTTTTTT.

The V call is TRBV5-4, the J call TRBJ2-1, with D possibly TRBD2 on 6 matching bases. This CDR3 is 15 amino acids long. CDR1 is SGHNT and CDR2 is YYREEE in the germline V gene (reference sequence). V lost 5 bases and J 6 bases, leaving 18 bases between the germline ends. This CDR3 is CASRPGTLGGNEQFF. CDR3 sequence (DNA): TGTGCCAGCAGGCCCGGGACCCTGGGGGGCAATGAGCAGTTCTTC. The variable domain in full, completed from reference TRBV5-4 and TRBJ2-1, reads ETGVTQSPTHLIKTRGQQVTLRCSSQSGHNTVSWYQQALGQGPQFIFQYYREEENGRGNFPPRFSGLQFPNYSSELNVNALELDDSALYLCASRPGTLGGNEQFFGPGTRLTVL.

The CDR3 sequence: CATSAGTASSQGGYTF. The CDR3 bases are TGTGCCACCAGTGCTGGCACCGCTTCAAGTCAGGGAGGCTACACCTTC. V is TRBV24-1 and J is TRBJ1-2; weak D call: TRBD1 (5 bases). The CDR3 contains 16 residues. The germline CDR1 and CDR2 sequences are KGHDR and SFDVKD. V was clipped by 5 bases and J by 8 bases, with 23 bases between them.

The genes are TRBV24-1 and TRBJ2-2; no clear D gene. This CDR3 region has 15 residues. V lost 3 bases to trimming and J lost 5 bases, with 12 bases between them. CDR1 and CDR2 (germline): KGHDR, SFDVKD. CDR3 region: CATSDGPKNTGELFF. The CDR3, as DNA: TGTGCCACCAGTGATGGTCCTAAAAATACCGGGGAGCTGTTTTTT.

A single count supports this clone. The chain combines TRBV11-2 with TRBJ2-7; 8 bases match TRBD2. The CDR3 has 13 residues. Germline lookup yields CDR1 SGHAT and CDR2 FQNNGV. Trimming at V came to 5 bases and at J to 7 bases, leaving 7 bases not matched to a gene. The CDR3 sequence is CASSPARGGEQYF. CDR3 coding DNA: TGTGCCAGCAGCCCTGCTCGGGGGGGTGAGCAGTACTTC.